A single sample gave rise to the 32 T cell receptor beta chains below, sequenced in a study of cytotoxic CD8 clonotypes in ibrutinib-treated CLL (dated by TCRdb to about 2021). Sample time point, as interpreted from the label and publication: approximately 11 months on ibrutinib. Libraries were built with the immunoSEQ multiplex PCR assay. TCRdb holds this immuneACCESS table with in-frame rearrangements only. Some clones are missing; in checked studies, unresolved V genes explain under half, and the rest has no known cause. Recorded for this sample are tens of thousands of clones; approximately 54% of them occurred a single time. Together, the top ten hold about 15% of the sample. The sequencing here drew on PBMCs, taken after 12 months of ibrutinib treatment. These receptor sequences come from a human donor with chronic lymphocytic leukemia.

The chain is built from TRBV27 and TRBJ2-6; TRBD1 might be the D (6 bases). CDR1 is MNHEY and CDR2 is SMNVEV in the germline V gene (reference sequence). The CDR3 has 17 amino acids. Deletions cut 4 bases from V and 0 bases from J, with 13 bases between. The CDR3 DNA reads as TGTGCCAGCAGTTGGGGGCTGCAGAACTCTGGGGCCAACGTCCTGACTTTC. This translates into CASSWGLQNSGANVLTF.

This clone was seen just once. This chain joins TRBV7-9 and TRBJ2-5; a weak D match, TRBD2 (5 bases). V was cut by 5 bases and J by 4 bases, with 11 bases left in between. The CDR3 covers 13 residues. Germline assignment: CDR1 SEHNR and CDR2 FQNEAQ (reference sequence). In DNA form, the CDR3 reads TGTGCCAGCAGCCAAGAGAGGGTAGAGACCCAGTACTTC. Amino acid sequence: CASSQERVETQYF.

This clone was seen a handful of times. The CDR3 is CASRPTLPNVLTF. CDR3 DNA sequence: TGTGCCAGCAGGCCGACTCTACCCAACGTCCTGACTTTC. The V call is TRBV7-2, the J call TRBJ2-6; D call uncertain. CDR3 length: 13 amino acids. Trimming cost V 6 bases and J 8 bases, with 11 bases left between them. Germline values: CDR1 SGHTA, CDR2 FQGNSA.

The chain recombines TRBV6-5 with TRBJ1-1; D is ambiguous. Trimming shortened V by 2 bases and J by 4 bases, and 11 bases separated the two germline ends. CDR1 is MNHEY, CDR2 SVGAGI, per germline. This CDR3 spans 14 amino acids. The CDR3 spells CASSYEVSGTEAFF. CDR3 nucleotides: TGTGCCAGCAGTTACGAGGTTAGCGGCACTGAAGCTTTCTTT.

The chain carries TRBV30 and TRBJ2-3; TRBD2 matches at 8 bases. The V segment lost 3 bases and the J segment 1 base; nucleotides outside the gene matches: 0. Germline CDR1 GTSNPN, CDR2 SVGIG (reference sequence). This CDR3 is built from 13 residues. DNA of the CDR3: TGTGCCTGGAGCGGGGGGGGCACAGATACGCAGTATTTT. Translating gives CAWSGGGTDTQYF.

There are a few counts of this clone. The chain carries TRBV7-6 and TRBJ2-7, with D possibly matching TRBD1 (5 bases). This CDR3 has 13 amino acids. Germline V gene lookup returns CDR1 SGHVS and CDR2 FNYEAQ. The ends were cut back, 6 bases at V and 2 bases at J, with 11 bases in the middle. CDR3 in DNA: TGTGCCAGCAGTATAGGGGAAACCTACGAGCAGTACTTC. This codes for CASSIGETYEQYF.

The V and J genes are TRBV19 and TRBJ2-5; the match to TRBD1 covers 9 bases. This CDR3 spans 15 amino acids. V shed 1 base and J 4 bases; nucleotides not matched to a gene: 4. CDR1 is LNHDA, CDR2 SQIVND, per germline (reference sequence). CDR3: CASSIAGTGTETQYF. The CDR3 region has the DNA TGTGCCAGTAGTATAGCCGGGACAGGGACAGAGACCCAGTACTTC. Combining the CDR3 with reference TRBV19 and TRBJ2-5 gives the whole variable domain DGGITQSPKYLFRKEGQNVTLSCEQNLNHDAMYWYRQDPGQGLRLIYYSQIVNDFQKGDIAEGYSVSREKKESFPLTVTSAQKNPTAFYLCASSIAGTGTETQYFGPGTRLLVL.

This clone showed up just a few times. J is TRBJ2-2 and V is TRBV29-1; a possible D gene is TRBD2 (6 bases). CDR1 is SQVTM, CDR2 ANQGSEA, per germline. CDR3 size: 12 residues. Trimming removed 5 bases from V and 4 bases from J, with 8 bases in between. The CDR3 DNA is TGCAGCGTTAGGGAGGCCACCGGGGAGCTGTTTTTT. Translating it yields CSVREATGELFF.

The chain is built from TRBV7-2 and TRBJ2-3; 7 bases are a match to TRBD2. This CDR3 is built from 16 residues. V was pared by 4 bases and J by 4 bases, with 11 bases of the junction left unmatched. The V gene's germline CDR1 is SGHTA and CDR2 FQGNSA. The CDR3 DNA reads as TGTGCCAGCAGCTCCCGAACGGGAGGACGACCAGATACGCAGTATTTT. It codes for CASSSRTGGRPDTQYF.

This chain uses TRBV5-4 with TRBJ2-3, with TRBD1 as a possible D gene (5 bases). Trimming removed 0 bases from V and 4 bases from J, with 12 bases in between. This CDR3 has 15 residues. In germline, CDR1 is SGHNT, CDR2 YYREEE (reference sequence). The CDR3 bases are TGTGCCAGCAGCTTGGTACCTTCAGGGCCAGATACGCAGTATTTT. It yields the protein CASSLVPSGPDTQYF. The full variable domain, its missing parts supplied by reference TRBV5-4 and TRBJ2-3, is ETGVTQSPTHLIKTRGQQVTLRCSSQSGHNTVSWYQQALGQGPQFIFQYYREEENGRGNFPPRFSGLQFPNYSSELNVNALELDDSALYLCASSLVPSGPDTQYFGPGTRLTVL.

The CDR3 nucleotides read TGCGCCAGCAGCACCGGGAACTACAATGAGCAGTTCTTC. Residues: CASSTGNYNEQFF. J is TRBJ2-1 and V is TRBV5-1, with a tentative D call TRBD2 (5 bases). The germline V gene has CDR1 SGHRS and CDR2 YFSETQ. CDR3 length equals 13 residues. The germline V and J ends were trimmed by 4 bases and 3 bases, with 8 bases remaining between them.

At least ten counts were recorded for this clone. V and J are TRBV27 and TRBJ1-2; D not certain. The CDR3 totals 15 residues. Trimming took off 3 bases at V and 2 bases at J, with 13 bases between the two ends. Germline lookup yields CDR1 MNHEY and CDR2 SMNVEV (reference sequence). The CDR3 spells CASSFSPPGNYGYTF. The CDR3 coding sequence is TGTGCCAGCAGTTTTAGCCCTCCGGGCAACTATGGCTACACCTTC.

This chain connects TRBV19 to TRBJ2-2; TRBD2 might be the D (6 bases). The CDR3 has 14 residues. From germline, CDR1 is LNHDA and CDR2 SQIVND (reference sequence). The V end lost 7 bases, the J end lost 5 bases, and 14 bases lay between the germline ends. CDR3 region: CASNIAGWTGELFF. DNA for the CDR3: TGTGCCAGTAATATTGCGGGGTGGACCGGGGAGCTGTTTTTT.

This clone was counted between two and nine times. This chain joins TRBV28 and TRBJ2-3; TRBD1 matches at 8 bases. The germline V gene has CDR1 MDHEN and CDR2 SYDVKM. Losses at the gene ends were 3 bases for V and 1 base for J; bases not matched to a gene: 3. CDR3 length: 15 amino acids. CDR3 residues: CASSLGQVRTDTQYF. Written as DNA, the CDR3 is TGTGCCAGCAGTTTGGGACAGGTACGCACAGATACGCAGTATTTT.

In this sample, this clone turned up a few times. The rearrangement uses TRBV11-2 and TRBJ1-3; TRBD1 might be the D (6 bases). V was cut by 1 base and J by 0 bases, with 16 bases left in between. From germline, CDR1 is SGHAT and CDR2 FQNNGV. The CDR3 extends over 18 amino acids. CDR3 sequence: CASSLGRRQVVSGNTIYF. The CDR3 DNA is TGTGCCAGCAGCTTAGGTCGCCGACAGGTAGTCTCTGGAAACACCATATATTTT.

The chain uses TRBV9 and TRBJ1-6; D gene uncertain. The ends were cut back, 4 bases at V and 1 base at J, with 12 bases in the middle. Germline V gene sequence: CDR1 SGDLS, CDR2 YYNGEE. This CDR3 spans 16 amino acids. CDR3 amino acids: CASSPRAGSYNSPLHF. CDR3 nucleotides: TGTGCCAGCAGCCCACGTGCCGGTTCCTATAATTCACCCCTCCACTTT.

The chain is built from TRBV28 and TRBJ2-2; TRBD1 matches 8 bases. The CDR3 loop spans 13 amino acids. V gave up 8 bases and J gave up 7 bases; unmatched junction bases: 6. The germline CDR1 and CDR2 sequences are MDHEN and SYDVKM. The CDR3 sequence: CASDGTGGGELFF. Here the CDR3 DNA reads TGTGCCAGCGACGGGACAGGTGGCGGGGAGCTGTTTTTT.

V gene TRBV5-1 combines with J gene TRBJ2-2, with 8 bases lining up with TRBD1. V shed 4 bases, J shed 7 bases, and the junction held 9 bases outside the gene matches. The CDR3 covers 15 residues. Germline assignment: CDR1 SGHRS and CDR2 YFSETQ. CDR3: CASSETGGEYGELFF. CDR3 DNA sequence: TGCGCCAGCAGCGAAACAGGGGGTGAATACGGGGAGCTGTTTTTT.

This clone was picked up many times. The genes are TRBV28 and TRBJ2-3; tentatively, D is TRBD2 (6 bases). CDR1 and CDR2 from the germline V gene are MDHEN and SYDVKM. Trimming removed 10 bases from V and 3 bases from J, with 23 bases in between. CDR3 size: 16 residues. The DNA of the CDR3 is TGTGCCACCGTCCCGAGTCGAGGGAGGTTTACAGATACGCAGTATTTT. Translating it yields CATVPSRGRFTDTQYF.

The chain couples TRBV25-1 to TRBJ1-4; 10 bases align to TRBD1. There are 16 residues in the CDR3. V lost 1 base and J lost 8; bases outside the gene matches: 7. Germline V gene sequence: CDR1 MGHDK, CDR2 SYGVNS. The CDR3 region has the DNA TGTGCCAGCAGTGAATGGACAGGGGGATTAGGAGAAAAACTGTTTTTT. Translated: CASSEWTGGLGEKLFF. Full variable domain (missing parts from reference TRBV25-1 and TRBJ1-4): EADIYQTPRYLVIGTGKKITLECSQTMGHDKMYWYQQDPGMELHLIHYSYGVNSTEKGDLSSESTVSRIRTEHFPLTLESARPSHTSQYLCASSEWTGGLGEKLFFGSGTQLSVL.

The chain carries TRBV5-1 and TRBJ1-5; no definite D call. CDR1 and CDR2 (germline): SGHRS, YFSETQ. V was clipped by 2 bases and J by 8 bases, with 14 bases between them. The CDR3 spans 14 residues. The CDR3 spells CASSLIGSGEPQHF. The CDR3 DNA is TGCGCCAGCAGCTTAATCGGCAGTGGTGAGCCCCAGCATTTT.

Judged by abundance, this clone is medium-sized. CDR3 sequence (DNA): TGCAGCGTGACAGTAGGTAGAGAGAACAGCCCCCAGCATTTT. This encodes CSVTVGRENSPQHF. The rearrangement links TRBV29-1 to TRBJ1-5; a weak D match, TRBD1 (5 bases). Germline loops: CDR1 SQVTM, CDR2 ANQGSEA. There are 14 residues in the CDR3. Trimming removed 6 bases at V and 10 bases at J, with 22 bases between. Drawing the rest from reference TRBV29-1 and TRBJ1-5, the complete variable domain is SAVISQKPSRDICQRGTSLTIQCQVDSQVTMMFWYRQQPGQSLTLIATANQGSEATYESGFVIDKFPISRPNLTFSTLTVSNMSPEDSSIYLCSVTVGRENSPQHFGDGTRLSIL.

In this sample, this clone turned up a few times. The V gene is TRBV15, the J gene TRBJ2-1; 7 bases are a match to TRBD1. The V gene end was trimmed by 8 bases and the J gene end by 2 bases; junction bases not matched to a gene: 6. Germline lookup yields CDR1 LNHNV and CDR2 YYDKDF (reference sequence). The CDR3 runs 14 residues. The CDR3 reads CATRKGGPYNEQFF. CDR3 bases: TGTGCCACCCGGAAAGGGGGCCCCTACAATGAGCAGTTCTTC.

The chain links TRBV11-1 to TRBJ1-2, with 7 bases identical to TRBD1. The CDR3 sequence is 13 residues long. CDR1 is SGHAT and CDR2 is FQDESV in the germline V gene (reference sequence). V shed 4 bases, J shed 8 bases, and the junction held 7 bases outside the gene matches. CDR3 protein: CASSSRTGWGYTF. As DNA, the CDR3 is TGTGCCAGCAGCTCTCGGACAGGATGGGGCTACACCTTC.

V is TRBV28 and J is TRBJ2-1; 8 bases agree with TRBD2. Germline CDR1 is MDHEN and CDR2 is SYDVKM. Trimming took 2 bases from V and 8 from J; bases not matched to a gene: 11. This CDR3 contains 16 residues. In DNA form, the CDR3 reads TGTGCCAGCAGTTTAGGATCTCGCGGGGGGTCGGATGAGCAGTTCTTC. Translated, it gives CASSLGSRGGSDEQFF.

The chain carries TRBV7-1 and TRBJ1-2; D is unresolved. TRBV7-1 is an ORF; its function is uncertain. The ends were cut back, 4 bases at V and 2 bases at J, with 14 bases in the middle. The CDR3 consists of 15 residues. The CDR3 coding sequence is TGTGCCAGCAGCTTAGCCCACAGAGCCAACTATGGCTACACCTTC. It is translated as CASSLAHRANYGYTF.

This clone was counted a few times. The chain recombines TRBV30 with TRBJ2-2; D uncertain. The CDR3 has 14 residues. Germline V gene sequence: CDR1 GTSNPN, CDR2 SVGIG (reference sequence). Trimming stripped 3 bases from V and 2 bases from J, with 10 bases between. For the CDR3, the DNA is TGTGCCTGGAGACGGAGTACCAACACCGGGGAGCTGTTTTTT. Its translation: CAWRRSTNTGELFF. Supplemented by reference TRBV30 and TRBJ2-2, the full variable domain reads SQTIHQWPATLVQPVGSPLSLECTVEGTSNPNLYWYRQAAGRGLQLLFYSVGIGQISSEVPQNLSASRPQDRQFILSSKKLLLSDSGFYLCAWRRSTNTGELFFGEGSRLTVL.

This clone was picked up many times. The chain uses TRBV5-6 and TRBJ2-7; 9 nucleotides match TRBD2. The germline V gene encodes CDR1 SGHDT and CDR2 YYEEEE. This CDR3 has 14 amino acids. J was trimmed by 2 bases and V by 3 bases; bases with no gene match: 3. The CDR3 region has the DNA TGTGCCAGCAGCTGGACTAGCGCGCCCTACGAGCAGTACTTC. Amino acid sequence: CASSWTSAPYEQYF.

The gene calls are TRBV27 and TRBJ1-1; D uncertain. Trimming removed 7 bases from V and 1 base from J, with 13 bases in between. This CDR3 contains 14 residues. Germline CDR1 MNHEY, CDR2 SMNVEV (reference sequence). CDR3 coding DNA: TGTGCCAGCAATAAGGTCTCGGGGAACACTGAAGCTTTCTTT. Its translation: CASNKVSGNTEAFF.

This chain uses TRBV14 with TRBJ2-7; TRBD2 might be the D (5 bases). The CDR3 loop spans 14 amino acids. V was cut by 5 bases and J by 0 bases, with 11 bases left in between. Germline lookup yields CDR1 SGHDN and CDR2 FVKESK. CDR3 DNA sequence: TGTGCCAGCAGCGCGGGTCTCAGCTCCTACGAGCAGTACTTC. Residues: CASSAGLSSYEQYF. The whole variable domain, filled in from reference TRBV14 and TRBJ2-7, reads EAGVTQFPSHSVIEKGQTVTLRCDPISGHDNLYWYRRVMGKEIKFLLHFVKESKQDESGMPNNRFLAERTGGTYSTLKVQPAELEDSGVYFCASSAGLSSYEQYFGPGTRLTVT.

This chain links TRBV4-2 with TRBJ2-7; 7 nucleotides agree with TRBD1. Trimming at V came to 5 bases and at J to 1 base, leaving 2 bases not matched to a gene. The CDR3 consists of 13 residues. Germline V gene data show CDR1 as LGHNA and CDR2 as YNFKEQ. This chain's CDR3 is CASSWDRSYEQYF. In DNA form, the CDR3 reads TGTGCCAGCAGCTGGGACAGATCCTACGAGCAGTACTTC.

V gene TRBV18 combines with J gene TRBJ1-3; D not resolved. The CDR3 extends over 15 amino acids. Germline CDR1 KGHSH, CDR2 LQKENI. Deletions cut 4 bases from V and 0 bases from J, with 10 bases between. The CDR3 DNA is TGTGCCAGCTCACAAATGGCGGGCTCTGGAAACACCATATATTTT. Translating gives CASSQMAGSGNTIYF.